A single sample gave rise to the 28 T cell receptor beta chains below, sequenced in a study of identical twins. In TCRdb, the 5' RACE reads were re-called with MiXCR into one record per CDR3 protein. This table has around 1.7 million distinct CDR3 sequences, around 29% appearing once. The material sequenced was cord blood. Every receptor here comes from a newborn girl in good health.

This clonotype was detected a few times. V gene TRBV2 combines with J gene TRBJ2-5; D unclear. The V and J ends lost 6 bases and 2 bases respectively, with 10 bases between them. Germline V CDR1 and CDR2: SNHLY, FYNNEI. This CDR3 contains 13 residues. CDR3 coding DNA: TGTGCCAGCAGCACTGCCCGTCAAGAGACCCAGTACTTC. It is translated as CASSTARQETQYF.

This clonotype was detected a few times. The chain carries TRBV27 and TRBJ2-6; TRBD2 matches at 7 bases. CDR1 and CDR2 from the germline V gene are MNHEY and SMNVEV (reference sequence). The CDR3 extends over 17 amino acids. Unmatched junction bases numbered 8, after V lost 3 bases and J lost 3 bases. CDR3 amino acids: CASSLGGSRSGANVLTF. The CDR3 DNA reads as TGTGCCAGCAGTTTGGGGGGGAGTCGGAGTGGGGCCAACGTCCTGACTTTC.

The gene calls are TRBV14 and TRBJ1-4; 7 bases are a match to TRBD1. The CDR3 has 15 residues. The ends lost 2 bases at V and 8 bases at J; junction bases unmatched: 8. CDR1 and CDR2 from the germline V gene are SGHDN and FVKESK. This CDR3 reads CASSQPTGYGEKLFF. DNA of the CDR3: TGTGCCAGCAGCCAACCGACAGGGTACGGCGAAAAACTGTTTTTT.

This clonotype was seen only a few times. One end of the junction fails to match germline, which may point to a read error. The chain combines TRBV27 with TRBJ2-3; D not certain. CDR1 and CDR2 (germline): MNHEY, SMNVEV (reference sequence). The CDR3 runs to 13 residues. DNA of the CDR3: TGTGCCAGCAGTTGGGGAATCGGAGATACGCGGTATTTT. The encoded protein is CASSWGIGDTRYF.

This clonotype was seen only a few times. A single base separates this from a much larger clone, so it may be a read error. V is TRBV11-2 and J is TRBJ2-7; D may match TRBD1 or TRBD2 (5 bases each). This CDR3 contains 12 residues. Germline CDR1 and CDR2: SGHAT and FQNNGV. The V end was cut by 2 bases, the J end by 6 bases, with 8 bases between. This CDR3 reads CASSLWGTEQYF. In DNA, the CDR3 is TGTGCCAGCAGCTTATGGGGGACCGAGCAGTACTTC.

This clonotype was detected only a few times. CDR3 protein: CASSSYPPTRNNEQYF. DNA of the CDR3: TGTGCCAGCAGTTCCTATCCCCCTACTCGGAACAATGAGCAGTACTTC. The rearrangement joins TRBV28 to TRBJ2-4; unclear D gene. Germline CDR1 MDHEN, CDR2 SYDVKM. The length of the CDR3 is 16 residues. V was trimmed by 4 bases and J by 13 bases, leaving 26 bases between them.

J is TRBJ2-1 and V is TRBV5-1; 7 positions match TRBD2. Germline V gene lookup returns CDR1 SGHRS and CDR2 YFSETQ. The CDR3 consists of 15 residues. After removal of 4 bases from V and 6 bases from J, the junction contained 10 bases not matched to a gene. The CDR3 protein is CASSRTSQITNEQFF. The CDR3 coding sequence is TGCGCCAGCAGCCGGACTAGTCAAATTACCAATGAGCAGTTCTTC.

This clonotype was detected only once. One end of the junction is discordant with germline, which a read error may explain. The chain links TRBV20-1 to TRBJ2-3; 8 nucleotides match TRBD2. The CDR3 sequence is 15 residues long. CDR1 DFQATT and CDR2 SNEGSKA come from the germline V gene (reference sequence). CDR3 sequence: CSARDPREAVDMQYF. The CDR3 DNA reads TGCAGTGCTAGAGATCCGCGGGAGGCGGTAGATATGCAGTATTTT.

This chain's CDR3 is CASSLSGWGGEKLFF. The CDR3 DNA sequence: TGTGCCAGCAGCTTATCCGGATGGGGAGGTGAAAAACTGTTTTTT. The chain carries TRBV7-2 and TRBJ1-4, with unresolved D. The V end lost 2 bases, the J end lost 7 bases, and 14 bases lay between the germline ends. The CDR3 is made up of 15 amino acids. Germline CDR1 is SGHTA and CDR2 is FQGNSA.

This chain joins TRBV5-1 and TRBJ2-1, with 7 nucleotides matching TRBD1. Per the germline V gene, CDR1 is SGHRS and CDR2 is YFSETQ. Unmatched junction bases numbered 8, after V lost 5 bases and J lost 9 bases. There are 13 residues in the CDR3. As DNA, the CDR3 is TGCGCCAGCAGTCGTTCGACAGGGAGTGAGCAGTTCTTC. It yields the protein CASSRSTGSEQFF.

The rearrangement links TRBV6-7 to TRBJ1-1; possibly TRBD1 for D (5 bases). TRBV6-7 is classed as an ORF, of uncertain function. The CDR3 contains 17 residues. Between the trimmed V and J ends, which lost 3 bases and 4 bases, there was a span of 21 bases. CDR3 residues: CASSYRWQGLVTTEAFF. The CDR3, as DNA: TGTGCCAGCAGTTATCGGTGGCAGGGTTTAGTAACCACTGAAGCTTTCTTT.

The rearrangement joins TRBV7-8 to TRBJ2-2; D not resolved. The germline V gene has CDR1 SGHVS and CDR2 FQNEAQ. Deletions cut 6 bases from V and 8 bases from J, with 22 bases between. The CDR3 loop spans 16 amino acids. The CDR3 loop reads CASSWTYRRSRGELFF. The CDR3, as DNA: TGTGCCAGCAGTTGGACCTACCGCCGATCGAGGGGGGAGCTGTTTTTT.

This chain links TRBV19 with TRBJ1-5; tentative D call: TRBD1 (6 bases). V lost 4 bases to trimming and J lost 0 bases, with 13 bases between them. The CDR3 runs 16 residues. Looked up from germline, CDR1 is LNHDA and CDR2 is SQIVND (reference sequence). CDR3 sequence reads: CASSRFGQPSNQPQHF. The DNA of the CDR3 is TGTGCCAGTAGTAGATTTGGACAGCCTAGCAATCAGCCCCAGCATTTT.

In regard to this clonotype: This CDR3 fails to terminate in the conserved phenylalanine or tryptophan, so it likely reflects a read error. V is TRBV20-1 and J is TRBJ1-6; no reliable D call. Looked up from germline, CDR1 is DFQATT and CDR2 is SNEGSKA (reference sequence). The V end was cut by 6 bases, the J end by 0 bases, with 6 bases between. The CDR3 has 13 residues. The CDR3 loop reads CSARGSYNSPLHL. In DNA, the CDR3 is TGCAGTGCCCGAGGCTCCTATAATTCACCCCTCCACCTT.

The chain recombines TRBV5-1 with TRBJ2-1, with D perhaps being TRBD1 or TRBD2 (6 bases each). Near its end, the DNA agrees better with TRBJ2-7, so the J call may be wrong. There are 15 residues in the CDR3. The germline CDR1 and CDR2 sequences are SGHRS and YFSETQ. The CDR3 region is CASSPRGPSYNEQYF. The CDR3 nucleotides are TGCGCCAGCAGCCCTCGGGGGCCCTCCTACAATGAGCAGTACTTC.

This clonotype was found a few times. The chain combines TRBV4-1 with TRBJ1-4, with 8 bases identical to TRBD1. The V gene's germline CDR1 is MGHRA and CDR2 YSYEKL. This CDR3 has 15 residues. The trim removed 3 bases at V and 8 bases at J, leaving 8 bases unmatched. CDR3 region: CASSHPDRVDEKLFF. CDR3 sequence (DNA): TGCGCCAGCAGCCACCCGGACAGGGTGGACGAAAAACTGTTTTTT.

In nucleotides, the CDR3 is TGTGCCAGCAGCAAAGTTTCAGACCGTGAGGACAGTCGAAGTGAGACCCGGTACTTC. It translates to CASSKVSDREDSRSETRYF. This chain joins TRBV21-1 and TRBJ2-7; the DNA was not used to check the table's D call, TRBD1. TRBV21-1 is flagged as a pseudogene. The CDR3 extends over 19 amino acids.

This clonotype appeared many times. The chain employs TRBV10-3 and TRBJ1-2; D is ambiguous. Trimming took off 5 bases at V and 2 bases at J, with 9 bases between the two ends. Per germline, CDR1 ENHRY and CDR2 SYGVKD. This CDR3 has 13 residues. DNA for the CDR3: TGTGCCATCAGTTTGGACGGGAACTATGGCTACACCTTC. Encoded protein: CAISLDGNYGYTF.

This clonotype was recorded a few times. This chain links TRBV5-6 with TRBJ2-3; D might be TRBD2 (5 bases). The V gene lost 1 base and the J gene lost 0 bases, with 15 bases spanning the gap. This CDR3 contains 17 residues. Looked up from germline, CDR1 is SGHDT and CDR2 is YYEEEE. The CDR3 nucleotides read TGTGCCAGCAGCTTGTTTCCAGCGGTAGCTAGCACAGATACGCAGTATTTT. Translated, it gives CASSLFPAVASTDTQYF.

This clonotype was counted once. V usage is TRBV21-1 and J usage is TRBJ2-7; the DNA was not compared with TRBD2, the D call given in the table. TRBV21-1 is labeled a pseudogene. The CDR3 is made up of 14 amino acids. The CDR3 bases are TGTGCCAGCCTTAGAGGGCTAGGCTCCTACGAGCAGTACTTC. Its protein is CASLRGLGSYEQYF.

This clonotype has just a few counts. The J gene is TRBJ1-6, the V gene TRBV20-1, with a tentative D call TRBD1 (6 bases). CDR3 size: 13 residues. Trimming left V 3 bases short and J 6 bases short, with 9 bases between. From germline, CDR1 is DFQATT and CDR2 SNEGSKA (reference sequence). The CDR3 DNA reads TGCAGTGCTAGGGGGGGGCCTAATTCACCCCTCCACTTT. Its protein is CSARGGPNSPLHF.

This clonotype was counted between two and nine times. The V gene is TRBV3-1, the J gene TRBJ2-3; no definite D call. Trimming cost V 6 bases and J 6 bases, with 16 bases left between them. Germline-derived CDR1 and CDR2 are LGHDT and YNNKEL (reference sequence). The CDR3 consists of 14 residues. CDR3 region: CASRSKATGDTQYF. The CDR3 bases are TGTGCCAGCAGGAGTAAGGCTACCGGGGATACGCAGTATTTT.

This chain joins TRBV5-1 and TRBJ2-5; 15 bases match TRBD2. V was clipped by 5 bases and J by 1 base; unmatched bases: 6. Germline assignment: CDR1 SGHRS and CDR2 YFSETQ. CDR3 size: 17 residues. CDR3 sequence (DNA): TGCGCCAGCAGTACAGGACTAGCGGGGGGGCCCCAAGAGACCCAGTACTTC. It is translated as CASSTGLAGGPQETQYF.

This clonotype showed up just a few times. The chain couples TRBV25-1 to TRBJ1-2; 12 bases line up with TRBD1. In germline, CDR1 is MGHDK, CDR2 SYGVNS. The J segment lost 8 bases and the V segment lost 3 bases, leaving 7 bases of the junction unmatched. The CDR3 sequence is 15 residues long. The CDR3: CASSDAGTGGWGYTF. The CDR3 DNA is TGTGCCAGCAGTGACGCCGGGACAGGGGGCTGGGGCTACACCTTC.

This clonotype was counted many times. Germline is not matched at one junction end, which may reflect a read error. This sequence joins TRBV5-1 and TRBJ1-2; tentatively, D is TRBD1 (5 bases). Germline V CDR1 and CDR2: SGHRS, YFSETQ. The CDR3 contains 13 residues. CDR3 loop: CASSLAAGYGYTF. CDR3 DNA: TGTGCCAGCAGCTTAGCGGCAGGGTATGGCTACACCTTC.

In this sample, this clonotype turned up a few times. The CDR3 loop is CASSVGGANYGYTF. Here the CDR3 DNA reads TGTGCCAGCAGCGTGGGGGGCGCTAACTATGGCTACACCTTC. The genes are TRBV14 and TRBJ1-2; a possible D gene is TRBD1 (6 bases). The CDR3 consists of 14 residues. V was pared by 5 bases and J by 0 bases, with 10 bases between. CDR1 and CDR2 from the germline V gene are SGHDN and FVKESK. The entire variable domain, with the rest obtained from reference TRBV14 and TRBJ1-2, is as follows: EAGVTQFPSHSVIEKGQTVTLRCDPISGHDNLYWYRRVMGKEIKFLLHFVKESKQDESGMPNNRFLAERTGGTYSTLKVQPAELEDSGVYFCASSVGGANYGYTFGSGTRLTVV.

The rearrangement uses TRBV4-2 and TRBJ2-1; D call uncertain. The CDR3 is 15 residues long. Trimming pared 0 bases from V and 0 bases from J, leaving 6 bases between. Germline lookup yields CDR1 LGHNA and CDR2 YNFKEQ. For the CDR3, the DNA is TGTGCCAGCAGCCAAGATAAAAGCTCCTACAATGAGCAGTTCTTC. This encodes CASSQDKSSYNEQFF.

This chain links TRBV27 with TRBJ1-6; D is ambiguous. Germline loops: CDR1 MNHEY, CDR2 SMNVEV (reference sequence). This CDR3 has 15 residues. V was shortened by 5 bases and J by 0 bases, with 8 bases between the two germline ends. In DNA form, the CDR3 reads TGTGCCAGCAGTCAGATGGGCTCCTATAATTCACCCCTCCACTTT. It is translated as CASSQMGSYNSPLHF.